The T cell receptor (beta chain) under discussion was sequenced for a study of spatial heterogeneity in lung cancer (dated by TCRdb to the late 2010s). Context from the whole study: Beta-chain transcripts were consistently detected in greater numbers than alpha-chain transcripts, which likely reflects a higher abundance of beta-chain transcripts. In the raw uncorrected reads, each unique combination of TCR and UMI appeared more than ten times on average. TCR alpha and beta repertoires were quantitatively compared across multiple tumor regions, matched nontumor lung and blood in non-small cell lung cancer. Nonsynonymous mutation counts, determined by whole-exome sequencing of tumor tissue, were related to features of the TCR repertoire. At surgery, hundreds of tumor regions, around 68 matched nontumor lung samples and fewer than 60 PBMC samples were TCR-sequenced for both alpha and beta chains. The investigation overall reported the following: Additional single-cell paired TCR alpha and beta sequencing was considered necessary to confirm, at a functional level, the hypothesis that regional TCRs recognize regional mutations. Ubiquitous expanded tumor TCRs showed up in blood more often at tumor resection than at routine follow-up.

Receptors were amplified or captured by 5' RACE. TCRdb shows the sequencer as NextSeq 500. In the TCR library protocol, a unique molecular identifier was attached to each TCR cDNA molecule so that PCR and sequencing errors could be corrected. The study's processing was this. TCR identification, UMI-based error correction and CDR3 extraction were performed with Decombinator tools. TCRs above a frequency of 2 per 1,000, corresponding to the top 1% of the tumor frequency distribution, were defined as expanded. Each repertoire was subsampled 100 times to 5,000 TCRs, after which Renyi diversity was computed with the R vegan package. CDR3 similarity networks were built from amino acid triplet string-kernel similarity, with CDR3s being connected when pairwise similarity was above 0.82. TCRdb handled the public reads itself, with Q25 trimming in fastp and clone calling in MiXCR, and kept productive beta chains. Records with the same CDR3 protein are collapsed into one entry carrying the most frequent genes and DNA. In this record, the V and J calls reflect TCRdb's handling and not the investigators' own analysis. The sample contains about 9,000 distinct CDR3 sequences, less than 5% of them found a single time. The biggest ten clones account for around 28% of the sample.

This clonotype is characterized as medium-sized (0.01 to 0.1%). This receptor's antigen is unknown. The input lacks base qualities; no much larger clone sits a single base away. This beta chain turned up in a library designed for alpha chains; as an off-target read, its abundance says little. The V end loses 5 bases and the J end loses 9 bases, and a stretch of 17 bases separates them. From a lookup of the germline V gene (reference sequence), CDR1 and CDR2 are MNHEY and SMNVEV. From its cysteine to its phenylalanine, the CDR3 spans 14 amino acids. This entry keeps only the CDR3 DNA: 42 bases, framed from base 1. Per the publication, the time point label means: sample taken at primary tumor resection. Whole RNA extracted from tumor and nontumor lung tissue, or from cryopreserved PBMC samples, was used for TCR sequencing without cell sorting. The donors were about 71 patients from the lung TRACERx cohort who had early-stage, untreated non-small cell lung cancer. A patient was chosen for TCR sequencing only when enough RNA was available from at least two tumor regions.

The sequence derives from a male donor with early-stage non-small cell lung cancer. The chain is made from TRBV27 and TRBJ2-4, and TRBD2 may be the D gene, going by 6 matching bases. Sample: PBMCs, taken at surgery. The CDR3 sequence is CASSTVTGLRIQYF. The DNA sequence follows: TGTGCCAGCAGTACCGTCACGGGACTGCGCATTCAGTACTTC.